The 21 T cell receptor beta chains presented below share a single source sample, sequenced in a study of Ad26.COV2.S vaccination and SARS-CoV-2 variants. TCRdb's copy holds only in-frame clones and misses some; the assay was immunoSEQ multiplex PCR. This table has more than 120,000 clones, about nine tenths appearing once. The starting material was peripheral blood, obtained after recovery from COVID-19. The receptors here all came from a human donor who had recovered from COVID-19.

The chain carries TRBV12-3 or TRBV12-4 and TRBJ1-2, with D maybe TRBD1 (5 bases). With 1 base removed from V and 8 bases from J, the gap between germline ends came to 11 bases. This CDR3 has 13 amino acids. CDR3 in amino acids: CASSLDRSGGYTF. The CDR3, as DNA: TGTGCCAGCAGTTTAGACAGGTCGGGAGGCTACACCTTC.

J is TRBJ2-7 and V is TRBV4-1, with a possible D match to TRBD2 (6 bases). Trimming stripped 1 base from V and 3 bases from J, with 10 bases between. The CDR3 spans 14 residues. Germline V CDR1 and CDR2: MGHRA, YSYEKL. CDR3 nucleotide sequence: TGCGCCAGCAGCCAAGCTGTGGGAGGCTACGAGCAGTACTTC. Protein sequence: CASSQAVGGYEQYF.

The chain carries TRBV19 and TRBJ1-6; D uncertain. This CDR3 contains 17 residues. Germline V lookup: CDR1 LNHDA, CDR2 SQIVND (reference sequence). V was trimmed by 8 bases and J by 0 bases, leaving 17 bases between them. CDR3 in DNA: TGTGCCAGTCTTTTCAGGCGGGTGAGCTCCTATAATTCACCCCTCCACTTT. Its protein product is CASLFRRVSSYNSPLHF.

The chain employs TRBV6-1 and TRBJ2-7; 8 bases agree with TRBD1. J lost 8 bases, V lost 3 bases, and 6 bases had no gene match. The germline CDR1 and CDR2 sequences are MNHNS and SASEGT. The CDR3 runs to 13 residues. The CDR3 DNA follows: TGTGCCAGCAGTGATCGACAGGGGCACAAGCAGTACTTC. Amino acids: CASSDRQGHKQYF.

The rearrangement joins TRBV28 to TRBJ1-1, with unresolved D. V lost 1 base and J 2 bases, leaving 8 bases between the germline ends. This CDR3 comprises 14 residues. Germline V gene lookup returns CDR1 MDHEN and CDR2 SYDVKM. CDR3 sequence (DNA): TGTGCCAGCAGTTTATTGAGAATTAACACTGAAGCTTTCTTT. Protein product: CASSLLRINTEAFF.

This clone was found once. The chain recombines TRBV6-5 with TRBJ2-7; D is ambiguous. Trimming removed 6 bases at V and 3 bases at J, with 15 bases between. The CDR3 loop spans 14 amino acids. Germline V CDR1 and CDR2: MNHEY, SVGAGI. CDR3 loop: CASSPDRKLYEQYF. CDR3 DNA: TGTGCCAGCAGCCCGGACCGAAAACTCTACGAGCAGTACTTC.

This sequence joins TRBV1 and TRBJ2-1. TRBV1 is an annotated pseudogene. This CDR3 region has 18 residues. The CDR3 loop reads CTSSQDQWGDPSYNEQFF. The CDR3, as DNA: TGCACCAGCAGCCAAGATCAGTGGGGTGACCCATCCTACAATGAGCAGTTCTTC.

The chain combines TRBV5-1 with TRBJ2-3, with TRBD2 matching 12 bases. The CDR3 has 16 residues. Trimming removed 1 base from V and 5 bases from J; junction bases left unmatched: 5. Per germline, CDR1 SGHRS and CDR2 YFSETQ. The CDR3 here is CASSLTLAGGKDTQYF. For the CDR3, the DNA is TGCGCCAGCAGCTTGACCCTAGCGGGGGGGAAAGATACGCAGTATTTT. The full variable domain, in which reference TRBV5-1 and TRBJ2-3 provide the parts outside the CDR3, is KAGVTQTPRYLIKTRGQQVTLSCSPISGHRSVSWYQQTPGQGLQFLFEYFSETQRNKGNFPGRFSGRQFSNSRSEMNVSTLELGDSALYLCASSLTLAGGKDTQYFGPGTRLTVL.

The chain combines TRBV7-6 with TRBJ2-5; D is uncertain. The germline V and J ends were trimmed by 3 bases and 5 bases, with 4 bases remaining between them. Germline V gives CDR1 SGHVS, CDR2 FNYEAQ. The CDR3 totals 11 residues. For the CDR3, the DNA is TGTGCCAGCAGCTTTCAGGAGACCCAGTACTTC. This gives the protein CASSFQETQYF.

This clone occurred a few times. The J gene is TRBJ2-2, the V gene TRBV2; tentatively, D is TRBD1 (6 bases). This CDR3 has 13 residues. Germline values: CDR1 SNHLY, CDR2 FYNNEI. V lost 4 bases to trimming and J lost 4 bases, with 7 bases between them. CDR3 nucleotide sequence: TGTGCCAGCAGTGTCAGGGGCACCGGGGAGCTGTTTTTT. As protein: CASSVRGTGELFF. The variable domain in full, completed from reference TRBV2 and TRBJ2-2, reads EPEVTQTPSHQVTQMGQEVILRCVPISNHLYFYWYRQILGQKVEFLVSFYNNEISEKSEIFDDQFSVERPDGSNFTLKIRSTKLEDSAMYFCASSVRGTGELFFGEGSRLTVL.

This clone has only a few counts. The J gene is TRBJ1-5, the V gene TRBV19; D call uncertain. The CDR3 length is 13 residues. Per the germline V gene, CDR1 is LNHDA and CDR2 is SQIVND (reference sequence). Trimming removed 3 bases from V and 0 bases from J, with 3 bases in between. CDR3 protein: CASSMVSNQPQHF. The CDR3 DNA sequence: TGTGCCAGTAGTATGGTTAGCAATCAGCCCCAGCATTTT.

This chain links TRBV18 with TRBJ1-4; TRBD1 is a possible D gene (5 bases). Trimming removed 8 bases at V and 2 bases at J, with 15 bases between. CDR1 and CDR2 (germline): KGHSH, LQKENI. The CDR3 length is 15 residues. The CDR3 region has the DNA TGTGCCAGCCAACCCCGGGGGATCACTAATGAAAAACTGTTTTTT. Translating it yields CASQPRGITNEKLFF. Complete variable domain (other parts from reference TRBV18 and TRBJ1-4): NAGVMQNPRHLVRRRGQEARLRCSPMKGHSHVYWYRQLPEEGLKFMVYLQKENIIDESGMPKERFSAEFPKEGPSILRIQQVVRGDSAAYFCASQPRGITNEKLFFGSGTQLSVL.

V gene TRBV6-2 or TRBV6-3 combines with J gene TRBJ1-1; D is unclear. Between the trimmed V and J ends, which lost 3 bases and 7 bases, there was a span of 15 bases. This CDR3 comprises 14 residues. Germline loops: CDR1 MNHEY, CDR2 SVGEGT. The CDR3 spells CASSYPVRNDEAFF. The DNA of the CDR3 is TGTGCCAGCAGTTATCCGGTTCGTAACGATGAAGCTTTCTTT.

The chain joins TRBV9 to TRBJ1-1, with D unresolved. Trimming shortened V by 0 bases and J by 1 base, and 19 bases separated the two germline ends. CDR3 length: 18 amino acids. Looked up from germline, CDR1 is SGDLS and CDR2 is YYNGEE. CDR3 in amino acids: CASSVEPYSVFGNTEAFF. The CDR3 DNA sequence: TGTGCCAGCAGCGTAGAACCTTATTCAGTTTTCGGGAACACTGAAGCTTTCTTT.

The chain has TRBV29-1 and TRBJ1-1, with TRBD1 identical over 9 bases. Trimming at V came to 6 bases and at J to 5 bases, leaving 7 bases not matched to a gene. Germline CDR1 SQVTM, CDR2 ANQGSEA. The CDR3 has 13 amino acids. Written as DNA, the CDR3 is TGCAGCGTCCAGACAGGGGGTAATACTGAAGCTTTCTTT. Residues: CSVQTGGNTEAFF.

The CDR3 sequence is CASRVLGTEAFF. CDR3 in DNA: TGTGCCAGCAGGGTTCTGGGCACTGAAGCTTTCTTT. This chain links TRBV28 with TRBJ1-1; D is ambiguous. This CDR3 has 12 amino acids. V was trimmed by 6 bases and J by 4 bases, leaving 9 bases between them. Germline V gene lookup returns CDR1 MDHEN and CDR2 SYDVKM.

The rearrangement links TRBV28 to TRBJ2-7; the match to TRBD1 covers 7 bases. Germline loops: CDR1 MDHEN, CDR2 SYDVKM. V shed 5 bases, J shed 6 bases, and the junction held 4 bases outside the gene matches. The length of the CDR3 is 12 residues. CDR3 amino acids: CASSGTGVEQYF. DNA of the CDR3: TGTGCCAGCAGTGGTACAGGGGTCGAGCAGTACTTC.

J is TRBJ2-7 and V is TRBV19; tentatively, D is TRBD1 (7 bases). The CDR3 is 15 amino acids. Trimming removed 1 base from V and 0 bases from J, with 10 bases in between. The germline CDR1 and CDR2 sequences are LNHDA and SQIVND (reference sequence). CDR3 sequence: CASSIARGASYEQYF. CDR3 nucleotides: TGTGCCAGTAGTATAGCCAGGGGGGCCTCCTACGAGCAGTACTTC.

This sequence joins TRBV28 and TRBJ2-2; TRBD1 matches 7 bases. Trimming cost V 8 bases and J 5 bases; bases outside gene matches: 14. Germline V lookup: CDR1 MDHEN, CDR2 SYDVKM. This CDR3 spans 16 amino acids. Written as DNA, the CDR3 is TGTGCCAGCTCAGGCCTGACAGGGATTACGACCGGGGAGCTGTTTTTT. As protein: CASSGLTGITTGELFF.

This chain uses TRBV3-1 (or the pseudogene TRBV3-2) with TRBJ1-2; D is unresolved. This CDR3 comprises 14 residues. Germline V gene lookup returns CDR1 LGHDT and CDR2 YNNKEL (reference sequence). V was pared by 4 bases and J by 5 bases, with 14 bases between. Here the CDR3 reads CASSPTTESYGYTF. CDR3 nucleotides: TGTGCCAGCAGCCCAACCACCGAAAGTTATGGCTACACCTTC.

This clone was detected only once. This chain uses TRBV27 with TRBJ2-1, with TRBD2 identical over 9 bases. CDR3 length: 14 amino acids. The trim removed 2 bases at V and 9 bases at J, leaving 5 bases unmatched. Germline-derived CDR1 and CDR2 are MNHEY and SMNVEV (reference sequence). The CDR3 protein is CASSLRRGGSEQFF. The CDR3 DNA reads TGTGCCAGCAGTTTAAGGCGGGGGGGCAGTGAGCAGTTCTTC.